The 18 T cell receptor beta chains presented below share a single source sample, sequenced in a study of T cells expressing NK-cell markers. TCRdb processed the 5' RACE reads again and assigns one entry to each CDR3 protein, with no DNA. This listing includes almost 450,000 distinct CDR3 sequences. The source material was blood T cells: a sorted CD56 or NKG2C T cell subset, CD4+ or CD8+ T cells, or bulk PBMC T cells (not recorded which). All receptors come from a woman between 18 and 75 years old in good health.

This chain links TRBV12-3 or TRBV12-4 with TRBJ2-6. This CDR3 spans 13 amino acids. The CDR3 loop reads CASSLVRANVLTF.

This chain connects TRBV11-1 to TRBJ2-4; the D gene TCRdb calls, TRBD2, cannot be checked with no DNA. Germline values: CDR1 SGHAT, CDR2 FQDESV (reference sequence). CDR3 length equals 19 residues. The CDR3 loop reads CASSLYGTSGIVAKNIQYF. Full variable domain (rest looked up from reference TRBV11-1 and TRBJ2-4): EAEVAQSPRYKITEKSQAVAFWCDPISGHATLYWYRQILGQGPELLVQFQDESVVDDSQLPKDRFSAERLKGVDSTLKIQPAELGDSAMYLCASSLYGTSGIVAKNIQYFGAGTRLSVL.

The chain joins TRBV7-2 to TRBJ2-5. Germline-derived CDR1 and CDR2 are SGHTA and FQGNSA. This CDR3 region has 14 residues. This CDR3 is CASRPEIIGETQYF.

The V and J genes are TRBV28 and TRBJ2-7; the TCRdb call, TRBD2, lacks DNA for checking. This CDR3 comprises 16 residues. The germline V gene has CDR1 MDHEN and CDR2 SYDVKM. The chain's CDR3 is CASSRVPRAGLYEQYF.

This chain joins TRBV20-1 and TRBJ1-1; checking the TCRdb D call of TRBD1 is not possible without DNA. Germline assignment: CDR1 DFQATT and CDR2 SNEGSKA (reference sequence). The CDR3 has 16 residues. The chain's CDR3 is CSDIVSGLTPNTEAFF.

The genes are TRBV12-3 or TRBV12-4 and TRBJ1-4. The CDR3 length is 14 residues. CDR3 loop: CASSPGGIEEKLFF.

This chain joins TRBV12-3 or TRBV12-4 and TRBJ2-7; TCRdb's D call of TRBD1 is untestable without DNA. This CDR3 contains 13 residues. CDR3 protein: CASRGQISYEQYF.

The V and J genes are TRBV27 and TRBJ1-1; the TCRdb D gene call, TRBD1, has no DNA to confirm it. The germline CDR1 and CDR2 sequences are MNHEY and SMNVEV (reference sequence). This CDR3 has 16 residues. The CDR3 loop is CASSPRQGSGNTEAFF.

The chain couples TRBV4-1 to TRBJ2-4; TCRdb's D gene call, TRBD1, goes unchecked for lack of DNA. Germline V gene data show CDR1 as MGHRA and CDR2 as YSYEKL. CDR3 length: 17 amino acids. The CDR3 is CASSQGREQGNPGIQYF.

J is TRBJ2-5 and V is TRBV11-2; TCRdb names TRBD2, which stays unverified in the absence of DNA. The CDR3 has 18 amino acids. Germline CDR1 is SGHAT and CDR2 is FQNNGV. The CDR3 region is CASRRRGTSGAYQETQYF.

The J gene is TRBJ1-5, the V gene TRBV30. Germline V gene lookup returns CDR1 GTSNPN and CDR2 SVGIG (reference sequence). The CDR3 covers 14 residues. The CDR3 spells CAWSWQYSNQPQHF.

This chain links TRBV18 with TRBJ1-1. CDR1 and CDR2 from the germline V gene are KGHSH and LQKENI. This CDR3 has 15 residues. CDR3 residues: CASSPRGTSNTEAFF.

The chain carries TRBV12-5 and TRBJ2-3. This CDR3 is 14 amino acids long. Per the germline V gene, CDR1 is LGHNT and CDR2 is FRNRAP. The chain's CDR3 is CASGLVRVTDTQYF.

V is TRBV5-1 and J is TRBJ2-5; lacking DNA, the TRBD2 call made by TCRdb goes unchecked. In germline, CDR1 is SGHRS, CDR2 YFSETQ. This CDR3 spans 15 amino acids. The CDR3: CASRIQTGPSETQYF.

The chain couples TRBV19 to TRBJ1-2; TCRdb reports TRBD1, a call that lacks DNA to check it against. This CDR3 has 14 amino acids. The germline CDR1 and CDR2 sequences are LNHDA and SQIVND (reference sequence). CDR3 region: CASSPADSRYGYTF.

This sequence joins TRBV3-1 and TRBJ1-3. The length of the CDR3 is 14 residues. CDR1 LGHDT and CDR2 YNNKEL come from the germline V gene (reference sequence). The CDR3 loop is CASSRAGSGNTIYF.

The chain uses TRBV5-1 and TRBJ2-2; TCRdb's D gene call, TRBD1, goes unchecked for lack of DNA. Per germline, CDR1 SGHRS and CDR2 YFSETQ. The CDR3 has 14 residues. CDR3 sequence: CANNRGSDTGELFF.

The CDR3 protein is CASSLDRYGYTF. The chain combines TRBV11-2 with TRBJ1-2. The CDR3 length is 12 residues. CDR1 and CDR2 (germline): SGHAT, FQNNGV. The whole variable domain, filled in from reference TRBV11-2 and TRBJ1-2, reads EAGVAQSPRYKIIEKRQSVAFWCNPISGHATLYWYQQILGQGPKLLIQFQNNGVVDDSQLPKDRFSAERLKGVDSTLKIQPAKLEDSAVYLCASSLDRYGYTFGSGTRLTVV.